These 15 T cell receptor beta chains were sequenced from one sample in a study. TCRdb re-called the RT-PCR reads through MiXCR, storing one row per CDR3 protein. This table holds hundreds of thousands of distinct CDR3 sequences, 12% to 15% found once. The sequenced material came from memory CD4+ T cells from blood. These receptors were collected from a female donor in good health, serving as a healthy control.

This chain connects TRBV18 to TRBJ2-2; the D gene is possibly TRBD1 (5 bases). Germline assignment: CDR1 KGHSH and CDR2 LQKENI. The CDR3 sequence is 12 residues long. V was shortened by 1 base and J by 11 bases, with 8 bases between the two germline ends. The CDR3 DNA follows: TGTGCCAGCTCACCACAAGGGGCCGAGCTGTTTTTT. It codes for CASSPQGAELFF.

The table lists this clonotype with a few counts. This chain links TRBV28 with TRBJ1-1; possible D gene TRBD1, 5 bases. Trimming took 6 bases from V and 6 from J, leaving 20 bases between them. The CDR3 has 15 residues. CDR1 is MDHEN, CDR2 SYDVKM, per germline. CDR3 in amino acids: CASSAGPGTVAEAFF. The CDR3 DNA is TGTGCCAGCAGCGCGGGGCCCGGGACCGTGGCTGAAGCTTTCTTT.

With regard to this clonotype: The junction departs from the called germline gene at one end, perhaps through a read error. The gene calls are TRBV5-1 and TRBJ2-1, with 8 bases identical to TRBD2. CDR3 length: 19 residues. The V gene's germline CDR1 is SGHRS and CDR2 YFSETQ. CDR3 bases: TGCGACAGCACCATACCTCCCTCGGGCGGGAGGTCCACTCCCAATGAGCAGTTCTTC. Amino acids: CDSTIPPSGGRSTPNEQFF.

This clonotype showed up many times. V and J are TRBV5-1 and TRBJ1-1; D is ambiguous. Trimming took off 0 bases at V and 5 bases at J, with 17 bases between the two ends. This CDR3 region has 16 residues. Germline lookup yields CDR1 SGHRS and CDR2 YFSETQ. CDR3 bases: TGCGCCAGCAGCTTGGGAACAGCATGGGTCGGGACTGAAGCTTTCTTT. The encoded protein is CASSLGTAWVGTEAFF.

CDR3 in amino acids: CASSQGLRLAGRHEQYF. The CDR3 nucleotides read TGTGCCAGCAGCCAAGGACTTCGGTTGGCAGGGAGGCACGAGCAGTACTTC. The chain joins TRBV4-2 to TRBJ2-7; possibly TRBD2 for D (6 bases). Per germline, CDR1 LGHNA and CDR2 YNFKEQ. The CDR3 is made up of 17 amino acids. Trimming shortened V by 1 base and J by 5 bases, and 21 bases separated the two germline ends.

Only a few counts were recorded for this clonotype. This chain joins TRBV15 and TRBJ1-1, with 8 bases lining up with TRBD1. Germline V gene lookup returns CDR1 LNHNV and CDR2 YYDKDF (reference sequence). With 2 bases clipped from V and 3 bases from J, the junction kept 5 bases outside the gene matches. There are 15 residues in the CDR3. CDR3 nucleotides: TGTGCCACCAGCAGAACTCAGGGGGCTTACACTGAAGCTTTCTTT. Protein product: CATSRTQGAYTEAFF.

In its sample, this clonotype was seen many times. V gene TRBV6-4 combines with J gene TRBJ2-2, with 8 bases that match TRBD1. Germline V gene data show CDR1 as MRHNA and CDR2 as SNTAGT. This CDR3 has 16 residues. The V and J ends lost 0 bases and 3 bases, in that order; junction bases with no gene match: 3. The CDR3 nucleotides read TGTGCCAGCAGTGACTCGAGCAGGGGGCACACCGGGGAGCTGTTTTTT. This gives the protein CASSDSSRGHTGELFF.

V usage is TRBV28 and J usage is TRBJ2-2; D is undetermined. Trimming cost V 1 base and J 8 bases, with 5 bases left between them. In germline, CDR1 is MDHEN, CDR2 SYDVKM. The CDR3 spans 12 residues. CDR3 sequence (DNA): TGTGCCAGCAGTTTATTCGGGGGGGAGCTGTTTTTT. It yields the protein CASSLFGGELFF. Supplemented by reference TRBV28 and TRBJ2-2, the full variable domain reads DVKVTQSSRYLVKRTGEKVFLECVQDMDHENMFWYRQDPGLGLRLIYFSYDVKMKEKGDIPEGYSVSREKKERFSLILESASTNQTSMYLCASSLFGGELFFGEGSRLTVL.

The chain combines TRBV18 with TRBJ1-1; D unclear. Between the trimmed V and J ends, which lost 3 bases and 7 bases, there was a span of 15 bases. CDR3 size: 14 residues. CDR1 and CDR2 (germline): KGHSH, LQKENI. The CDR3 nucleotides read TGTGCCAGCTCACCCCGTATGGGGTCCGGTGAAGCTTTCTTT. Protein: CASSPRMGSGEAFF. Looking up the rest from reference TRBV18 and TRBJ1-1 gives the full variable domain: NAGVMQNPRHLVRRRGQEARLRCSPMKGHSHVYWYRQLPEEGLKFMVYLQKENIIDESGMPKERFSAEFPKEGPSILRIQQVVRGDSAAYFCASSPRMGSGEAFFGQGTRLTVV.

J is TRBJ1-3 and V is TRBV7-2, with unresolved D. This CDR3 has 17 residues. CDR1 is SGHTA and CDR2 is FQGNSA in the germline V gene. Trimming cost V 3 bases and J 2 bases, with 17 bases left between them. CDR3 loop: CASSLRFSGNTGNTIYF. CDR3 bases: TGTGCCAGCAGCTTGCGGTTCTCCGGGAACACTGGAAACACCATATATTTT.

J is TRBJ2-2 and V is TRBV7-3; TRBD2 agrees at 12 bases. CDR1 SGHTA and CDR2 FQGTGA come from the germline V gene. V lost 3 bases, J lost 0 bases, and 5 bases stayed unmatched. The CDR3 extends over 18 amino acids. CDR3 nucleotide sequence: TGTGCCAGCAGCTTGAGACTAGCGGGGGAGACGAACACCGGGGAGCTGTTTTTT. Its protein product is CASSLRLAGETNTGELFF. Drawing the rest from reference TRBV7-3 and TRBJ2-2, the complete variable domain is GAGVSQTPSNKVTEKGKYVELRCDPISGHTALYWYRQSLGQGPEFLIYFQGTGAADDSGLPNDRFFAVRPEGSVSTLKIQRTERGDSAVYLCASSLRLAGETNTGELFFGEGSRLTVL.

This CDR3 is CASSQPGQSIEQYF. In DNA, the CDR3 is TGTGCCAGCAGTCAACCGGGACAGAGTATCGAGCAGTACTTC. The V and J genes are TRBV28 and TRBJ2-7; TRBD1 matches 7 bases. V dropped 5 bases and J dropped 6; count of bases not matched to a gene: 10. This CDR3 region has 14 residues. Germline V gene lookup returns CDR1 MDHEN and CDR2 SYDVKM.

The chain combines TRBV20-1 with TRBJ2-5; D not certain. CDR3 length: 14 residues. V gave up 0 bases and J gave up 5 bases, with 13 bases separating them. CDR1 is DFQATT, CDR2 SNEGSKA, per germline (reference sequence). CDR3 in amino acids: CSARDFAALETQYF. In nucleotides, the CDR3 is TGCAGTGCTAGAGATTTTGCAGCGCTGGAGACCCAGTACTTC.

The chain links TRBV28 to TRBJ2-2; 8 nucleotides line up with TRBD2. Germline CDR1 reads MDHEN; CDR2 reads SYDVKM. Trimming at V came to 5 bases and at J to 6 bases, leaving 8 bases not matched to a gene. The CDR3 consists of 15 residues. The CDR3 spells CASSQLREGPGELFF. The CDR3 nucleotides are TGTGCCAGCAGTCAACTTCGGGAGGGGCCCGGGGAGCTGTTTTTT.

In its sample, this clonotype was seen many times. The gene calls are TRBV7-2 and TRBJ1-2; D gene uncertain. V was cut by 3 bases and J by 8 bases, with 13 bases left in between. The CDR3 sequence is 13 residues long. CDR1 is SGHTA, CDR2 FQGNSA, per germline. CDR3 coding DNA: TGTGCCAGCAGCTTTACAGTCTTCGGGGGCTACACCTTC. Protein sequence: CASSFTVFGGYTF.